These T cell receptor beta chains were read from a single sample in a study of graft-versus-host responses after intestinal transplantation. Assay used: immunoSEQ multiplex PCR; TCRdb lists only in-frame clones, some missing. The profile shows about 110,000 clones, around 95% of them singletons. The antigens for these receptors are not known. The source material was unstimulated CD8+ T cells sorted from spleen or lymph node cells, sampled before intestinal transplant. The receptors derive from a human donor who received an intestinal transplant. CDR3s include the opening cysteine and the closing phenylalanine or tryptophan. The order of the fields is J gene, D gene, V gene, CDR3 DNA, CDR3 protein. The D gene is left open where the match is weak.

>TRBJ1-5|.|TRBV28
TGTGCCAGCAGTTCAAGTCAGCCCCAGCATTTT
CASSSSQPQHF
>TRBJ2-7|.|TRBV12-5
TGTGCTAGTGGTTTGGTACCTACAGGACAATCCTACGAGCAGTACTTC
CASGLVPTGQSYEQYF
>TRBJ2-7|.|TRBV11-2
TGTGCCAGCAGCCTTATACCGCGGGACAGTTACGAGCAGTACTTC
CASSLIPRDSYEQYF
>TRBJ1-1|TRBD1|TRBV9
TGTGCCAGCAGCGCGGGACAGATGAACACTAAAGCTTTCTTT
CASSAGQMNTKAFF
>TRBJ2-1|.|TRBV27
TGTGCCAGCAGTTTCCTCGGGGCGGGGCCGTCCTACAATGAGCAGTTCTTC
CASSFLGAGPSYNEQFF
>TRBJ1-3|.|TRBV9
TGTGCCAGCAGCGTAACCAGGGCTGGAAACACCATATATTTT
CASSVTRAGNTIYF
>TRBJ2-1|TRBD2|TRBV29-1
TGCAGCGTTACATTAGCGGGAGGGCCGTACAATGAGCAGTTCTTC
CSVTLAGGPYNEQFF
>TRBJ2-7|.|TRBV27
TGTGCCAGCAAGGAGGGGGCCTCCTACGAGCAGTACTTC
CASKEGASYEQYF
>TRBJ2-2|TRBD1|TRBV19
TGTGCCAGTAGTATTGGACAGGTATGGGGAACAGGCACCGGGGAGCTGTTTTTT
CASSIGQVWGTGTGELFF
>TRBJ2-7|.|TRBV4-1
TGCGCCAGCAGCCAAGCGGCAAGCAGGGGCCACGAGCAGTACTTC
CASSQAASRGHEQYF
>TRBJ2-7|.|TRBV5-6
TGTGCCAGCAGCTTGGTAGCGGACGGACTTACCTACGAGCAGTACTTC
CASSLVADGLTYEQYF
>TRBJ2-1|TRBD2|TRBV7-9
TGTGCCAGCAGCACGACTAGCGGGATTTACAATGAGCAGTTCTTC
CASSTTSGIYNEQFF
>TRBJ2-7|.|TRBV11-2
TGTGCCACTTCCCCGACTTCCGGGATGTCCTACGAGCAGTACTTC
CATSPTSGMSYEQYF
>TRBJ1-1|.|TRBV5-5
TGTGCCAGCAGCCCGGGACCGCAGAACACTGAAGCTTTCTTT
CASSPGPQNTEAFF
>TRBJ2-1|.|TRBV7-6
TGTGCCAGCAGCTTAAGGCGGAGATACAATGAGCAGTTCTTC
CASSLRRRYNEQFF
>TRBJ2-5|.|TRBV2
TGTGCCAGCAGCAGCCCGGGTGACCGCATCGGCGGGCAAGAGACCCAGTACTTC
CASSSPGDRIGGQETQYF
>TRBJ2-7|.|TRBV7-9
TGTGCCAGCAGCTTTTCGGGTTCCGAGCAGTACTTC
CASSFSGSEQYF
>TRBJ2-3|.|TRBV9
TGTGCCAGCAGCTTCCGAGCGGATTCCGTGTCGGATACGCAGTATTTT
CASSFRADSVSDTQYF